This is a list of T cell receptor beta chains from one sample in a study of control samples from healthy donors and cancer patients. Libraries were prepared by immunoSEQ multiplex PCR; TCRdb keeps only in-frame clonotypes and omits some of them. Altogether approximately 72,000 clones are present, around 89% being singletons, with the ten largest covering 6.5% to 7.5%. The sample consisted of blood. These receptor sequences come from a man in his fifties or sixties in good health. The CDR3 runs from the conserved cysteine through the conserved F or W. The D gene is left open where the match is weak. Clone size is stated in some rows and not others, as once, few, many or a class when expanded.

len	v_gene	abundance	d_gene	j_gene	CDR3nt	CDR3aa
15	TRBV19	-	TRBD2	TRBJ2-7	TGTGCCAGTAGTTGGGGCGGGGGGACGCTGGAGGAGCAGTACTTC	CASSWGGGTLEEQYF
17	TRBV10-2	-	TRBD2	TRBJ2-3	TGCGCCAGCAGTGAGTTAATAGCGGGGGCCAGCACAGATACGCAGTATTTT	CASSELIAGASTDTQYF
15	TRBV3-1/TRBV3-2	-	TRBD2	TRBJ2-1	TGTGCCAGCGTCGAAGCGGGGGGGACCTACAATGAGCAGTTCTTC	CASVEAGGTYNEQFF
16	TRBV7-2	-	-	TRBJ2-7	TGTGCCAGCAGCCCCGCTAAAGCGGGACAGCGCAACGAGCAGTACTTC	CASSPAKAGQRNEQYF
15	TRBV7-2	-	TRBD1	TRBJ1-2	TGTGCCAGCAGCTTAGCCTTCGCAGGGGGCGATGGCTACACCTTC	CASSLAFAGGDGYTF
18	TRBV11-2	once	TRBD1	TRBJ1-3	TGTGCCAGCAGCTTACGGGCGGGACAGGGAAGCTCTGGAAACACCATATATTTT	CASSLRAGQGSSGNTIYF
14	TRBV5-1	few	-	TRBJ2-5	TGCGCCAGCAGCCTGGACCCGGTCGGAGGGACCCAGTACTTC	CASSLDPVGGTQYF
17	TRBV5-1	-	-	TRBJ1-1	TGCGCCAGCAGCACTCAGGGGCCCACCTTATTTCCCCCTGAAGCTTTCTTT	CASSTQGPTLFPPEAFF
14	TRBV18	-	-	TRBJ1-1	TGTGCCAGCTCACGGGGGACTATGAACACTGAAGCTTTCTTT	CASSRGTMNTEAFF
16	TRBV7-3	-	TRBD2	TRBJ2-3	TGTGCCAGCAGCCTAACTAGCGGGGGATACACAGATACGCAGTATTTT	CASSLTSGGYTDTQYF
15	TRBV7-8	-	TRBD1	TRBJ1-2	TGTGCCAGCAGCTTATCCGGACAGGGAGTAGAAGGCTACACCTTC	CASSLSGQGVEGYTF
11	TRBV18	-	-	TRBJ2-5	TGTGCCAGCTCACCGCAAGAGACCCAGTACTTC	CASSPQETQYF
18	TRBV4-2	-	TRBD2	TRBJ2-2	TGTGCCAGCAGCCAGCGACCTCTAGCGGGGGGGACCACCGGGGAGCTGTTTTTT	CASSQRPLAGGTTGELFF
15	TRBV27	-	TRBD1	TRBJ1-6	TGTGCCAGCAGTTTACATTACAGGGGACTTTCACCCCTCCACTTT	CASSLHYRGLSPLHF
13	TRBV6-1	-	TRBD1	TRBJ2-3	TGTGCCAGCAGTGAGCAGGGGGCGGATACGCAGTATTTT	CASSEQGADTQYF